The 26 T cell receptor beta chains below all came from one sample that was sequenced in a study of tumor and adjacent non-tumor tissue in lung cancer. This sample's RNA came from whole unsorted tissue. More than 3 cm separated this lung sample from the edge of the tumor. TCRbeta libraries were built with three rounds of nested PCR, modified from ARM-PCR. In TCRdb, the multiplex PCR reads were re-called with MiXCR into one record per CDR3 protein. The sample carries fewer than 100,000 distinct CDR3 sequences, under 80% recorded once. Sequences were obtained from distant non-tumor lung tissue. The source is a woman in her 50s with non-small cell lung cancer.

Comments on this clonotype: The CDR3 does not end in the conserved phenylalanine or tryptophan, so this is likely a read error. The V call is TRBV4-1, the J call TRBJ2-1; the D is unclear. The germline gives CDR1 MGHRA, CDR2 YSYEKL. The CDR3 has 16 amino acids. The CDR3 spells CANSQVVASSYNEQFS. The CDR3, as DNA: TGCGCCAACAGCCAAGTAGTGGCGAGCTCCTACAATGAGCAGTTCTCC.

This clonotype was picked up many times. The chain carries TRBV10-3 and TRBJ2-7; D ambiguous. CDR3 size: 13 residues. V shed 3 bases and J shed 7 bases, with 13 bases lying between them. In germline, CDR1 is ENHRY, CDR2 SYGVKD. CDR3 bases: TGTGCCATCAGTGACCCGATCCGGAGAGAGCAGTACTTC. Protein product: CAISDPIRREQYF.

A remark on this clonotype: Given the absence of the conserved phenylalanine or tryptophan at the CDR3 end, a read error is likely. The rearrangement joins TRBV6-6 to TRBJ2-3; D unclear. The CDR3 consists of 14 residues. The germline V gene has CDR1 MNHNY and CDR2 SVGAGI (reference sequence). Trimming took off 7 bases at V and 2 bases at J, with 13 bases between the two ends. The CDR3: CASTENSTTDTQYL. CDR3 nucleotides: TGTGCCAGCACTGAAAACAGCACCACAGATACGCAGTATTTA.

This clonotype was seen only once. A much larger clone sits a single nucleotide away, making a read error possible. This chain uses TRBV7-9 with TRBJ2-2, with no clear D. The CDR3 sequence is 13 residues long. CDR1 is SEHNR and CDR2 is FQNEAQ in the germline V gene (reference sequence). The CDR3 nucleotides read TGTTCCAGCAGCCCCGCTAACACCGGGGAGCTGTTTTTT. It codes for CSSSPANTGELFF.

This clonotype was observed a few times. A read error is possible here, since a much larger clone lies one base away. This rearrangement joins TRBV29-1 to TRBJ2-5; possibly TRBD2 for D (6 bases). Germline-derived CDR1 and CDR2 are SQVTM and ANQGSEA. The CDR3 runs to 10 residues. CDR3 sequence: CSVVRETRYF. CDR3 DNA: TGCAGCGTTGTTCGGGAGACCCGGTACTTC.

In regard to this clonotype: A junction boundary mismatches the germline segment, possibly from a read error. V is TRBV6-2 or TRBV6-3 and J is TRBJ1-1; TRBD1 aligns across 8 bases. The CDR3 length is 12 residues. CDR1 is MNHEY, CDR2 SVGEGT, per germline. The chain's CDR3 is CASRRGQIESFF. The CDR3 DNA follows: TGTGCCAGCCGCAGGGGGCAGATTGAATCTTTCTTT.

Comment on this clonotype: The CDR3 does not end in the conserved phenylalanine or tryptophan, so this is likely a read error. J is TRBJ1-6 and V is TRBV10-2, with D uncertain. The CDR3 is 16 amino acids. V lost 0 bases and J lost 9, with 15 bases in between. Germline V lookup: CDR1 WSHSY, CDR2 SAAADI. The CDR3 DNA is TGCGCCAGCAGTGAGTCCGAGGTGTTGCGTGGTTCACCCCTCCACATT. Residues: CASSESEVLRGSPLHI.

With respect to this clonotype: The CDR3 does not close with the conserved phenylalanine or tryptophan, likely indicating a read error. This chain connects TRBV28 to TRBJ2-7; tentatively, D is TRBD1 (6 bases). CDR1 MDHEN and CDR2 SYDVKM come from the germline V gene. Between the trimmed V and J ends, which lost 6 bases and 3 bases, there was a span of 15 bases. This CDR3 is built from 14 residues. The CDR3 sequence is CASSLTGHFYEQYL. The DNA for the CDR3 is TGTGCCAGCAGCCTCACGGGACACTTCTACGAGCAGTACCTC.

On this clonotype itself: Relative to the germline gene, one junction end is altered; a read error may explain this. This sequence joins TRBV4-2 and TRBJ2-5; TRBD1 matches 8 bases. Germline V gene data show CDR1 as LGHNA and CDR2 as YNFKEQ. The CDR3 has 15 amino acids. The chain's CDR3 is CPSSQRRTGHETQYF. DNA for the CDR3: TGTCCCAGCAGCCAAAGGAGGACAGGGCACGAGACCCAGTACTTC.

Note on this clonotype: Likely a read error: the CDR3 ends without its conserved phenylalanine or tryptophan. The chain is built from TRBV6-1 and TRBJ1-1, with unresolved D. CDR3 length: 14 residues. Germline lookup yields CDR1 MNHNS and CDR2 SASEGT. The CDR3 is CAGSEAIWNTEAFV. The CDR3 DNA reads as TGTGCCGGCAGTGAAGCAATCTGGAACACTGAAGCTTTCGTT.

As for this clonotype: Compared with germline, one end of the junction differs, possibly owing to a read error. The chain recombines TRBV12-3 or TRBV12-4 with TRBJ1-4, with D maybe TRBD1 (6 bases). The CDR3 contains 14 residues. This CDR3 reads CASSKQGYDEELFF. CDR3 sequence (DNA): TGTGCCAGCAGTAAGCAGGGGTATGATGAAGAACTGTTTTTT.

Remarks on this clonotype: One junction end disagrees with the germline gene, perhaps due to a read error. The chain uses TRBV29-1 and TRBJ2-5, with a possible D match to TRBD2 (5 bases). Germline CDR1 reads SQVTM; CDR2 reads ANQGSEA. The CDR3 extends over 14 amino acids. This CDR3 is CSVEDGSKGETQYF. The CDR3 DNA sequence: TGTAGCGTTGAAGATGGGTCTAAGGGAGAGACCCAGTACTTC.

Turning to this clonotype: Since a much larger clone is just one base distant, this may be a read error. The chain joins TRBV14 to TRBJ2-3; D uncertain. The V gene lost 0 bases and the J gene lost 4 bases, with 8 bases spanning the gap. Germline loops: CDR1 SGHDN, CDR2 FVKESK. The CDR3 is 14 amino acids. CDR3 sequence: CASSQDARSDTQYF. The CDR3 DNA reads TGTGCCAGCAGCCAAGATGCCAGGTCAGATACGCAGTATTTT.

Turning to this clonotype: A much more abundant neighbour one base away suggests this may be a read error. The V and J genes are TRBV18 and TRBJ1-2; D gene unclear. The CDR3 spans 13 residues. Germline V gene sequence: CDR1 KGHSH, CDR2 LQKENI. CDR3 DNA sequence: TGTGTCAGCTCACCGGGGTCCGATTATGGCTACACCTTC. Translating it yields CVSSPGSDYGYTF.

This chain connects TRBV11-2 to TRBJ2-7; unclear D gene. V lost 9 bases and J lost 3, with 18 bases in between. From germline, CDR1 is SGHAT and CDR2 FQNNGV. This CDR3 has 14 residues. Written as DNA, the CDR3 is TGTGCCAGAAGCCTGACGGATAATGTCTACGAGCAGTACTTC. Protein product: CARSLTDNVYEQYF.

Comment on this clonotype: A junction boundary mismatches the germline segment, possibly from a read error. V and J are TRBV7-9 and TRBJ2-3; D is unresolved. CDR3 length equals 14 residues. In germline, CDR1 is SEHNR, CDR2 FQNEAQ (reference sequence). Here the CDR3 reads CVSSLGTAGDTHYF. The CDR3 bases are TGTGTCAGCAGCTTAGGCACCGCTGGGGATACGCACTATTTT.

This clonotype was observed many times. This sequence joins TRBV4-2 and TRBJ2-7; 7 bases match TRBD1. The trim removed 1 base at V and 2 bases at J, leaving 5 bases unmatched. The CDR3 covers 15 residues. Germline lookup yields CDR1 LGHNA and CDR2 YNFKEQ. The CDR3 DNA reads TGTGCCAGCAGCCAAGCCCCGCAGGGGGCCTACGAGCAGTACTTC. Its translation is CASSQAPQGAYEQYF.

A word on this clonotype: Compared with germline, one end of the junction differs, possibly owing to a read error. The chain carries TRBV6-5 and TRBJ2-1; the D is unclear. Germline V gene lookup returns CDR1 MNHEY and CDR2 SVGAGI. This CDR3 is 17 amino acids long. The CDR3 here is CASSYSFAPSYFNEQFF. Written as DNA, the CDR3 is TGTGCCAGCAGTTACTCCTTTGCCCCCAGCTACTTCAATGAGCAGTTTTTC.

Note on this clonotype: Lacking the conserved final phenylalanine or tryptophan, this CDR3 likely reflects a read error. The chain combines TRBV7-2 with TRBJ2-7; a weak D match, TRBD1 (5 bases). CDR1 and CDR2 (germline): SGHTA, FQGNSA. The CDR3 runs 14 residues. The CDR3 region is CANSLNGGHYEQYI. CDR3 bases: TGTGCCAACAGCTTAAATGGCGGACACTACGAGCAGTACATC.

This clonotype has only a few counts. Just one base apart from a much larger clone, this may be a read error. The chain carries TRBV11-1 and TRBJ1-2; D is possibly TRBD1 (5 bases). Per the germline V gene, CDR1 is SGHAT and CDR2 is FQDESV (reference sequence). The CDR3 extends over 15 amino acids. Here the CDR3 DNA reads TGTGCCAACAGCTTAACTCAGGGATCGCACTATGGCTACACCTTC. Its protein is CANSLTQGSHYGYTF.

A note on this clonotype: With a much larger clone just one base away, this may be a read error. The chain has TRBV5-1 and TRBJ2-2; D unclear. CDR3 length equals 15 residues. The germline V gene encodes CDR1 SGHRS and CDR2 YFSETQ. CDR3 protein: CANSPQSGWTGELFF. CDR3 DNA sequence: TGCGCCAACAGCCCCCAATCCGGGTGGACCGGGGAGCTGTTTTTT.

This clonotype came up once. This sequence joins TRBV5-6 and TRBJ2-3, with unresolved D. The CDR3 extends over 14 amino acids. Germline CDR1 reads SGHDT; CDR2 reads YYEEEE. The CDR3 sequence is CVSILSDIGKMQYF. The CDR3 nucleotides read TGTGTAAGCATCTTGAGCGACATCGGAAAAATGCAGTATTTT.

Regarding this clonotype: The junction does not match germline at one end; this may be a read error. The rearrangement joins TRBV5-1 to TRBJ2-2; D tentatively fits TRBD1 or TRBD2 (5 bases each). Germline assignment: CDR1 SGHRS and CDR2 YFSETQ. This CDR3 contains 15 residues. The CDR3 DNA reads TGCGCCAGCACGCAGGACATTCTAAATGCCGGGGAGCCGTTTTTT. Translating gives CASTQDILNAGEPFF.

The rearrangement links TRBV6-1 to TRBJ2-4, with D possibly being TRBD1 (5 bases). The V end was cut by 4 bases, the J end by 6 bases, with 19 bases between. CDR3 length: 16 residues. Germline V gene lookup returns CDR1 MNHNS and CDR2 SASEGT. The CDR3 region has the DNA TGTGCCAGCAGTGGATCGACAGTTCTCTACAGAAACATTCAGTACTTC. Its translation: CASSGSTVLYRNIQYF.

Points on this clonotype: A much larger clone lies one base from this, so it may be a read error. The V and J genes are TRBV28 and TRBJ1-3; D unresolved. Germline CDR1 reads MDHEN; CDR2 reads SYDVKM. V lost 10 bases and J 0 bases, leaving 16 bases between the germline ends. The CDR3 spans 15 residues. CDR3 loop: CATDVGAYSGNTIYF. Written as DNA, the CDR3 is TGTGCCACCGACGTGGGTGCTTACTCTGGAAACACCATATATTTT. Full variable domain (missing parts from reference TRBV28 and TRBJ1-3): DVKVTQSSRYLVKRTGEKVFLECVQDMDHENMFWYRQDPGLGLRLIYFSYDVKMKEKGDIPEGYSVSREKKERFSLILESASTNQTSMYLCATDVGAYSGNTIYFGEGSWLTVV.

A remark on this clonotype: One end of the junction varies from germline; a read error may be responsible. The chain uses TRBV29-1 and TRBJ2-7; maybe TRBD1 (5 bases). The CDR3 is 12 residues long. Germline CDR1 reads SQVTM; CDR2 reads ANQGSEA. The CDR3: CIVVAQVPEQYF. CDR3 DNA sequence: TGCATCGTTGTCGCACAGGTGCCCGAGCAGTACTTT.